A single sample gave rise to the 20 T cell receptor beta chains below, sequenced in a study of control samples from healthy donors and cancer patients. Repertoires were generated with immunoSEQ multiplex PCR, while TCRdb's copy carries only in-frame clones and drops some. The sample shows around 130,000 clones, 90% to 95% of them seen only once. The specimen sequenced was PBMCs. The receptors here all came from a man aged 50-60 years with head and neck cancer.

This clone was detected once. The V call is TRBV7-3, the J call TRBJ2-7; the D call may be TRBD1 or TRBD2 (6 bases each). Trimming took 2 bases from V and 6 from J, leaving 14 bases between them. The CDR3 spans 14 residues. Germline CDR1 reads SGHTA; CDR2 reads FQGTGA. The CDR3 DNA reads as TGTGCCAGCAGCTTATTACAGGGTAGCGGCGAGCAGTACTTC. Translating it yields CASSLLQGSGEQYF.

This clone has only one observation. This rearrangement joins TRBV18 to TRBJ1-2; D unclear. The V end lost 2 bases, the J end lost 8 bases, and 15 bases lay between the germline ends. The CDR3 loop spans 14 amino acids. Germline CDR1 and CDR2: KGHSH and LQKENI. CDR3 sequence reads: CASSPNKDRRGYTF. CDR3 nucleotide sequence: TGTGCCAGCTCACCAAATAAGGACCGGAGGGGCTACACCTTC.

The V gene is TRBV30, the J gene TRBJ2-3, with 9 bases matching TRBD1. The V gene's germline CDR1 is GTSNPN and CDR2 SVGIG (reference sequence). With V trimmed by 3 bases and J by 4 bases, 5 bases remained unmatched. The CDR3 has 14 residues. CDR3 loop: CAWRRGQGPDTQYF. In DNA, the CDR3 is TGTGCCTGGAGGCGGGGACAGGGACCAGATACGCAGTATTTT.

The rearrangement joins TRBV5-1 to TRBJ1-1, with 8 bases identical to TRBD1. This CDR3 contains 14 residues. With V trimmed by 2 bases and J by 6 bases, 6 bases remained unmatched. The V gene's germline CDR1 is SGHRS and CDR2 YFSETQ. The CDR3 loop reads CASSFMQGAAEAFF. In DNA form, the CDR3 reads TGCGCCAGCAGCTTCATGCAGGGGGCCGCTGAAGCTTTCTTT.

The J gene is TRBJ2-5, the V gene TRBV5-1; D gene ambiguous. Germline values: CDR1 SGHRS, CDR2 YFSETQ. V lost 2 bases and J lost 5, with 4 bases in between. The CDR3 spans 11 residues. DNA of the CDR3: TGCGCCAGCAGCTTCGATGAGACCCAGTACTTC. Translating gives CASSFDETQYF.

The chain employs TRBV7-9 and TRBJ1-1, with 9 bases identical to TRBD1. The CDR3 covers 15 residues. Germline loops: CDR1 SEHNR, CDR2 FQNEAQ (reference sequence). V shed 5 bases, J shed 3 bases, and the junction held 7 bases outside the gene matches. CDR3 sequence: CASSLGQGLYTEAFF. In DNA, the CDR3 is TGTGCCAGCAGCCTCGGACAGGGGTTGTACACTGAAGCTTTCTTT.

This chain uses TRBV2 with TRBJ2-7; D gene uncertain. Trimming left V 6 bases short and J 4 bases short, with 13 bases between. The CDR3 is 13 amino acids. Germline V lookup: CDR1 SNHLY, CDR2 FYNNEI. For the CDR3, the DNA is TGTGCCAGCAGCGCTAAGGATAGTTACGAGCAGTACTTC. This translates into CASSAKDSYEQYF. Full variable domain (remainder filled in from reference TRBV2 and TRBJ2-7): EPEVTQTPSHQVTQMGQEVILRCVPISNHLYFYWYRQILGQKVEFLVSFYNNEISEKSEIFDDQFSVERPDGSNFTLKIRSTKLEDSAMYFCASSAKDSYEQYFGPGTRLTVT.

Concerning this clone: Other DNA sequences in this sample translate to the same CDR3. The chain joins TRBV5-1 to TRBJ1-5, with D unresolved. The germline CDR1 and CDR2 sequences are SGHRS and YFSETQ. V gave up 0 bases and J gave up 1 base, with 2 bases separating them. CDR3 length equals 13 residues. The DNA for the CDR3 is TGCGCCAGCAGCTTGGGCAGCAATCAGCCCCAGCATTTT. Translated: CASSLGSNQPQHF.

The rearrangement uses TRBV27 and TRBJ2-3; 7 positions match TRBD2. The ends lost 7 bases at V and 4 bases at J; junction bases unmatched: 17. CDR1 and CDR2 from the germline V gene are MNHEY and SMNVEV (reference sequence). CDR3 length equals 17 residues. CDR3 nucleotide sequence: TGTGCCAGCACCCCGAGGGAGGCGGGGGAGGTCGCAGATACGCAGTATTTT. Its protein is CASTPREAGEVADTQYF.

This clone was seen only once. The junction departs from germline at one end; a sequencing error may be responsible. J is TRBJ2-3 and V is TRBV6-1; D unresolved. Per germline, CDR1 MNHNS and CDR2 SASEGT. CDR3 length: 14 residues. As DNA, the CDR3 is TGTGCCAGCAGGGAAGGGCTCAGCACAGATACGCAGTATTTT. It is translated as CASREGLSTDTQYF.

V gene TRBV4-3 combines with J gene TRBJ1-1; 7 bases are shared with TRBD1. CDR1 is LGHNA, CDR2 YSLEER, per germline. Losses at the gene ends were 0 bases for V and 6 bases for J; bases not matched to a gene: 1. The CDR3 extends over 13 amino acids. CDR3 nucleotide sequence: TGCGCCAGCAGCCAAGAAGGGGGCGCTGAAGCTTTCTTT. Translated: CASSQEGGAEAFF.

This chain uses TRBV30 with TRBJ1-2; maybe TRBD1 (6 bases). CDR1 and CDR2 from the germline V gene are GTSNPN and SVGIG (reference sequence). The germline V and J ends were trimmed by 4 bases and 1 base, with 16 bases remaining between them. The CDR3 has 15 residues. CDR3 residues: CAWIGGARNNYGYTF. As DNA, the CDR3 is TGTGCCTGGATAGGGGGGGCGCGGAATAACTATGGCTACACCTTC.

V usage is TRBV15 and J usage is TRBJ2-7; TRBD1 matches at 8 bases. V lost 0 bases, J lost 3 bases, and 7 bases stayed unmatched. CDR1 LNHNV and CDR2 YYDKDF come from the germline V gene (reference sequence). This CDR3 has 16 amino acids. In nucleotides, the CDR3 is TGTGCCACCAGCAGAGACTCCGGACAGGGCGGCTACGAGCAGTACTTC. This encodes CATSRDSGQGGYEQYF.

The genes are TRBV25-1 and TRBJ2-1; the D is unclear. V dropped 2 bases and J dropped 8 bases, with 7 bases sitting between them. This CDR3 comprises 12 residues. The germline V gene has CDR1 MGHDK and CDR2 SYGVNS. The CDR3 here is CASSEHTYEQFF. In nucleotides, the CDR3 is TGTGCCAGCAGTGAACACACATATGAGCAGTTCTTC. Full variable domain (remainder filled in from reference TRBV25-1 and TRBJ2-1): EADIYQTPRYLVIGTGKKITLECSQTMGHDKMYWYQQDPGMELHLIHYSYGVNSTEKGDLSSESTVSRIRTEHFPLTLESARPSHTSQYLCASSEHTYEQFFGPGTRLTVL.

V usage is TRBV20-1 and J usage is TRBJ2-5; D is uncertain. The V end was cut by 6 bases, the J end by 5 bases, with 7 bases between. The CDR3 covers 10 residues. Per the germline V gene, CDR1 is DFQATT and CDR2 is SNEGSKA (reference sequence). In nucleotides, the CDR3 is TGCAGTGCCAAAGAGGAGACCCAGTACTTC. Translated, it gives CSAKEETQYF.

This clone was detected only once. The V and J genes are TRBV5-1 and TRBJ2-4, with a tentative D call TRBD2 (7 bases). CDR1 and CDR2 from the germline V gene are SGHRS and YFSETQ. The CDR3 length is 15 residues. V lost 2 bases to trimming and J lost 5 bases, with 14 bases between them. In DNA form, the CDR3 reads TGCGCCAGCAGCTTCGAACCGGGGGGCCAAAACATTCAGTACTTC. Its translation: CASSFEPGGQNIQYF.

The rearrangement links TRBV5-6 to TRBJ2-7, with a weak D call TRBD2 (6 bases). The germline CDR1 and CDR2 sequences are SGHDT and YYEEEE. There are 15 residues in the CDR3. Trimming stripped 4 bases from V and 0 bases from J, with 14 bases between. CDR3 residues: CASSQAGRSSYEQYF. The CDR3 DNA reads TGTGCCAGCAGCCAGGCGGGACGGAGCTCCTACGAGCAGTACTTC.

The J gene is TRBJ1-2, the V gene TRBV9; 8 nucleotides line up with TRBD1. The germline gives CDR1 SGDLS, CDR2 YYNGEE. This CDR3 is built from 15 residues. Germline trimming cut 0 bases from V and 3 bases from J; bases unmatched to any gene: 4. DNA for the CDR3: TGTGCCAGCAGCGTAGCGACAGGGGTCGACTATGGCTACACCTTC. The encoded protein is CASSVATGVDYGYTF.

This chain connects TRBV7-9 to TRBJ2-2, with D perhaps TRBD1 or TRBD2 (5 bases each). The V end lost 1 base, the J end lost 5 bases, and 8 bases lay between the germline ends. CDR3 size: 14 residues. Germline lookup yields CDR1 SEHNR and CDR2 FQNEAQ (reference sequence). The DNA for the CDR3 is TGTGCCAGCAGCTTAGATTGGGGGACCGGGGAGCTGTTTTTT. It translates to CASSLDWGTGELFF. The full variable domain, with the rest looked up from reference TRBV7-9 and TRBJ2-2, is DTGVSQNPRHKITKRGQNVTFRCDPISEHNRLYWYRQTLGQGPEFLTYFQNEAQLEKSRLLSDRFSAERPKGSFSTLEIQRTEQGDSAMYLCASSLDWGTGELFFGEGSRLTVL.

This chain connects TRBV27 to TRBJ2-2, with 7 bases identical to TRBD2. The CDR3 consists of 15 residues. Germline loops: CDR1 MNHEY, CDR2 SMNVEV (reference sequence). V shed 6 bases and J 2 bases; nucleotides not matched to a gene: 6. CDR3 in DNA: TGTGCCAGCAGACTTCGGGGGGTCAACACCGGGGAGCTGTTTTTT. Amino acids: CASRLRGVNTGELFF.